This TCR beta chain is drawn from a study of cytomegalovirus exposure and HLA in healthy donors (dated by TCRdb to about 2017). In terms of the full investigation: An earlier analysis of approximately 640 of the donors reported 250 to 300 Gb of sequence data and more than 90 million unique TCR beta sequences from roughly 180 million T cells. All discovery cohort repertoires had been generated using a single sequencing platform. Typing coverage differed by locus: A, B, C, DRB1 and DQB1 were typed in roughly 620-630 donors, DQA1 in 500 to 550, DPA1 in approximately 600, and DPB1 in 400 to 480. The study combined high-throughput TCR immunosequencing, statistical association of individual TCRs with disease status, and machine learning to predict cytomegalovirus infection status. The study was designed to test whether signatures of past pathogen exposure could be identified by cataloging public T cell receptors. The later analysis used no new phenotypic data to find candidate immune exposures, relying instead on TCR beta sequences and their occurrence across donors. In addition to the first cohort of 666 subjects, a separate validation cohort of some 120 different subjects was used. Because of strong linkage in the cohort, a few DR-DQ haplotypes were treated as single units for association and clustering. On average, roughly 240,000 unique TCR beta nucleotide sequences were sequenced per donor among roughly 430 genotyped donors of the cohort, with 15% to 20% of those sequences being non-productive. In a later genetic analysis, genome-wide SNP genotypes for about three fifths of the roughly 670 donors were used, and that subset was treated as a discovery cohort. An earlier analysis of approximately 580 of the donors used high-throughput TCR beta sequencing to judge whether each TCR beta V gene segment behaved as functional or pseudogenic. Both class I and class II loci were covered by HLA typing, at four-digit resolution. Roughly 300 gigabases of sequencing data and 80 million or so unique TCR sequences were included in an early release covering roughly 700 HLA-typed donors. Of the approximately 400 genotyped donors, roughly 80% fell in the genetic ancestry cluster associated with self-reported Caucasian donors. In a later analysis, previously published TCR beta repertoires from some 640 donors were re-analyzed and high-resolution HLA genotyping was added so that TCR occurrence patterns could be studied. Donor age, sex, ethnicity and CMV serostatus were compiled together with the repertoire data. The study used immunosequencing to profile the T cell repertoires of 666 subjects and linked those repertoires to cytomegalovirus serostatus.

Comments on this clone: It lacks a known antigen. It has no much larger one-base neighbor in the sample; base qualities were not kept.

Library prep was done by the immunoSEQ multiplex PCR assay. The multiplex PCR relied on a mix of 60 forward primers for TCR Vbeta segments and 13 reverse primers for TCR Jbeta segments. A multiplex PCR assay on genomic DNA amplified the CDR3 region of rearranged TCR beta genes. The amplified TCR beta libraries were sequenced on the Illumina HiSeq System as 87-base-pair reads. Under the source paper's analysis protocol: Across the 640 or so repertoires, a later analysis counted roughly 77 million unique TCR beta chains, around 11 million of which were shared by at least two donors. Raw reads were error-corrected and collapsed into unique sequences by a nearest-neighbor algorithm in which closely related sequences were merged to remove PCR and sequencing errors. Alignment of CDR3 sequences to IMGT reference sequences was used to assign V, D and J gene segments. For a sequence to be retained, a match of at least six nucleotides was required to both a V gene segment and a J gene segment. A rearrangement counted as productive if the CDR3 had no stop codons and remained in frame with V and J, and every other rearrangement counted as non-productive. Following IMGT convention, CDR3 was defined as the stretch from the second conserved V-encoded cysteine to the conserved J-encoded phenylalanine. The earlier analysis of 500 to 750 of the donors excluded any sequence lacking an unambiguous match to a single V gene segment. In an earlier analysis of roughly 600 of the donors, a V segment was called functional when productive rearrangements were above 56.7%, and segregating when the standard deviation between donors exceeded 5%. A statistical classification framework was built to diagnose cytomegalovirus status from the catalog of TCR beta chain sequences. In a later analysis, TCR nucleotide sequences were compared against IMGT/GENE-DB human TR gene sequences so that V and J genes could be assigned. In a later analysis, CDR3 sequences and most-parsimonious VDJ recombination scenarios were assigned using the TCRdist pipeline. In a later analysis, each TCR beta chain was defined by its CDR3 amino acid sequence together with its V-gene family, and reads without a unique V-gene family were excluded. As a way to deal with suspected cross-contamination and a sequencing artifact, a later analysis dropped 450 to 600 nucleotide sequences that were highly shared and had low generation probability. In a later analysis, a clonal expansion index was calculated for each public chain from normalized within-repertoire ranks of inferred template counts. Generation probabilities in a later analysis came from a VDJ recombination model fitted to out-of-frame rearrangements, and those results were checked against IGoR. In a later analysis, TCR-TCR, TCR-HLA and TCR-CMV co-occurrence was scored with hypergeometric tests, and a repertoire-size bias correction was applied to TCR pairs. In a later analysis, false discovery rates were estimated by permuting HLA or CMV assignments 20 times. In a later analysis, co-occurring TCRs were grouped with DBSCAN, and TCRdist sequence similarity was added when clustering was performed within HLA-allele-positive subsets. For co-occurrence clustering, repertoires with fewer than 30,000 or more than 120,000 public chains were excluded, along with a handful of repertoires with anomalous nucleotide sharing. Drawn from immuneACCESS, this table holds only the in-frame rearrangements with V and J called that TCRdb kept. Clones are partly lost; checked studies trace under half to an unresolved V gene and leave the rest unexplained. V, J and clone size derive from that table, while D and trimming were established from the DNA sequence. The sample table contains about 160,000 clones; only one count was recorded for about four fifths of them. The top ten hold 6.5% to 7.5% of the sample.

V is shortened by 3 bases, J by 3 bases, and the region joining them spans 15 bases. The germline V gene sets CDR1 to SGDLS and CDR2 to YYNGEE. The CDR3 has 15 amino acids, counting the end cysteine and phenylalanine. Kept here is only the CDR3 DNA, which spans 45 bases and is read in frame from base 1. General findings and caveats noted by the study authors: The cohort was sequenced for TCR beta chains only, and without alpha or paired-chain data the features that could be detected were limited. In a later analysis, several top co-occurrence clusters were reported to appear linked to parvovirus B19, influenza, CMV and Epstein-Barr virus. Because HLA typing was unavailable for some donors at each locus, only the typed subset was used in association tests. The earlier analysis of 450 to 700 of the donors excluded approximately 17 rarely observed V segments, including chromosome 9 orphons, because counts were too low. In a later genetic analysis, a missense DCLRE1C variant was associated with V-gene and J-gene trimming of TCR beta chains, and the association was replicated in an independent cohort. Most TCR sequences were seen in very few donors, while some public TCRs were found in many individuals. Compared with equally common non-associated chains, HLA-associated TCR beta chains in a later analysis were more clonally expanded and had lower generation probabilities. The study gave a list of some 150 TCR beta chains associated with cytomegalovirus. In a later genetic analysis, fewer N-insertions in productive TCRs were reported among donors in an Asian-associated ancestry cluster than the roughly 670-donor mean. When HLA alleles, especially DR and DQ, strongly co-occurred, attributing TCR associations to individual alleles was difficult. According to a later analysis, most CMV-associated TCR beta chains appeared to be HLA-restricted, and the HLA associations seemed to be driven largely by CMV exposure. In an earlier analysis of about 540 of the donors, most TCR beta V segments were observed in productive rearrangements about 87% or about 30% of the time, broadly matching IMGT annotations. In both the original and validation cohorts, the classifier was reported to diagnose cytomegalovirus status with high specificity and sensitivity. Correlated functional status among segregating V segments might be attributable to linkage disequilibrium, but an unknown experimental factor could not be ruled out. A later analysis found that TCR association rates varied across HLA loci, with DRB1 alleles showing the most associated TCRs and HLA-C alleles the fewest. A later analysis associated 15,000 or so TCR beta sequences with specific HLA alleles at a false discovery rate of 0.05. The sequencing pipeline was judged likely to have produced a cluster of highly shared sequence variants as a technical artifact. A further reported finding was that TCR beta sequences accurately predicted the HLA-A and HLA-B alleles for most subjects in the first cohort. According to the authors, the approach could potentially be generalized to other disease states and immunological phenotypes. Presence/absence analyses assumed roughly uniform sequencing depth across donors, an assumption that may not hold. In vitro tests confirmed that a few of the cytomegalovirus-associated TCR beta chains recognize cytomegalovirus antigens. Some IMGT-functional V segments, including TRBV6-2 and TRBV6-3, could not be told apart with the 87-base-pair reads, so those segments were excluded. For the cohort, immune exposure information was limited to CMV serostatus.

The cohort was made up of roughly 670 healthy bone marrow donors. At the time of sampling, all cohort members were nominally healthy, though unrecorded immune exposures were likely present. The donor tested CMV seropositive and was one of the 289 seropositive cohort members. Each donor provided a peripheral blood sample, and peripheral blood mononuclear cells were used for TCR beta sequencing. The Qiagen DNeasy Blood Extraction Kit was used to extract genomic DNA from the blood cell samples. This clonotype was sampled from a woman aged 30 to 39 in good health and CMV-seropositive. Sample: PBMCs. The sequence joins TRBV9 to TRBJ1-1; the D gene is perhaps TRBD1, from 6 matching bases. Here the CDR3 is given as CASSAVGGGYTEAFF. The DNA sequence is TGTGCCAGCAGCGCCGTAGGGGGTGGGTACACTGAAGCTTTCTTT.